Sequencing of this T cell receptor beta chain was carried out in a study of blood T cell repertoires in COVID-19. Turning to the study itself: Samples of COVID-19 (acute and convalescent) were obtained from the United States, Italy and Spain. PBMCs, B-cell-depleted T cells, or T cells were the source of the cDNA or gDNA that made up the material.

Germline V lookup: CDR1 SEHNR, CDR2 FQNEAQ (reference sequence). The CDR3 is 14 amino acids. V shed 7 bases and J 2 bases; nucleotides not matched to a gene: 8. How the authors handled the data: From reference gene primer amplification, estimates of nucleated cell counts were derived. Assay used: immunoSEQ multiplex PCR; TCRdb lists only in-frame clones, some missing. V, J and clone size reflect that table, while D and trimming were determined from the DNA. The profile shows 180,000 or so clones, 85% to 90% of them singletons. Sample: peripheral blood. This clonotype originated in a man aged 18 to 29 with active or convalescent COVID-19. The rearrangement links TRBV7-9 to TRBJ2-7; the match to TRBD2 covers 7 bases. DNA for the CDR3: TGTGCCAGCAAAAAGGCTAGCGGAACCTACGAGCAGTACTTC. Amino acid sequence: CASKKASGTYEQYF. Full variable domain (remainder filled in from reference TRBV7-9 and TRBJ2-7): DTGVSQNPRHKITKRGQNVTFRCDPISEHNRLYWYRQTLGQGPEFLTYFQNEAQLEKSRLLSDRFSAERPKGSFSTLEIQRTEQGDSAMYLCASKKASGTYEQYFGPGTRLTVT.